Below are 6 T cell receptor beta chains sequenced from a single sample in a study of T cells after yellow fever vaccination. TCRdb re-called the 5' RACE reads through MiXCR, storing one row per CDR3 protein. The sample records approximately 260,000 distinct CDR3 sequences, over 4.5% being singletons. Source: CD4+ T cells sorted from PBMCs, taken on the day of the yellow fever booster vaccination. These receptors all stem from a man between 18 and 35 years old who received the YFV17D yellow fever vaccine.

This clonotype was observed at least ten times. The junction departs from germline at one end; a sequencing error may be responsible. This chain links TRBV7-7 with TRBJ2-1, with D unresolved. The CDR3 is made up of 15 amino acids. Germline V gives CDR1 SSHAT, CDR2 FNYEAQ (reference sequence). CDR3 DNA: TGTGCTAGCAGCTTAGTCCCTGAACCGATCAATGAGCAGTTCTTC. This gives the protein CASSLVPEPINEQFF.

CDR3 bases: TGTGCCAGCAGCAAAGGAAAGTGCGTC. Its translation: CASSKGKCV. The chain joins TRBV21-1 to TRBJ2-7. TRBV21-1 constitutes a pseudogene. The CDR3 sequence is 9 residues long.

The rearrangement uses TRBV6-4 and TRBJ1-1; TRBD1 matches 12 bases. V shed 3 bases and J 10 bases; nucleotides not matched to a gene: 12. Germline V gene lookup returns CDR1 MRHNA and CDR2 SNTAGT. This CDR3 contains 16 residues. For the CDR3, the DNA is TGTGCCAGCAGTGAGAGCACCGGGACAGGGGGCGGGAGAGCTTTCTTT. Protein product: CASSESTGTGGGRAFF.

The rearrangement uses TRBV5-4 and TRBJ2-1; D uncertain. V lost 4 bases and J 0 bases, leaving 8 bases between the germline ends. This CDR3 has 14 residues. Germline lookup yields CDR1 SGHNT and CDR2 YYREEE (reference sequence). The CDR3 sequence is CASSLALSYNEQFF. As DNA, the CDR3 is TGTGCCAGCAGCCTCGCACTCTCCTACAATGAGCAGTTCTTC.

This clonotype turned up a few times. This chain uses TRBV6-1 with TRBJ2-3; D unresolved. The germline gives CDR1 MNHNS, CDR2 SASEGT. The length of the CDR3 is 14 residues. V was pared by 2 bases and J by 1 base, with 7 bases between. CDR3 sequence reads: CASSEMVGTDTQYF. CDR3 DNA: TGTGCCAGCAGTGAAATGGTCGGCACAGATACGCAGTATTTT.

The sample holds many counts of this clonotype. V gene TRBV5-1 combines with J gene TRBJ2-1; perhaps TRBD2 as D (5 bases). This CDR3 has 14 residues. CDR1 is SGHRS and CDR2 is YFSETQ in the germline V gene. The V end was cut by 0 bases, the J end by 6 bases, with 10 bases between. CDR3 bases: TGCGCCAGCAGCTTGGATGGAGGTGCCAATGAGCAGTTCTTC. It specifies CASSLDGGANEQFF.